This is a list of T cell receptor beta chains from one sample in a study of T cell repertoires in cytomegalovirus infection. A single record per CDR3 protein comes from TCRdb applying MiXCR to the reads. Of 150,000 to 200,000 distinct CDR3 sequences in the sample, approximately 30% were seen once. Sequenced input: PBMCs. The receptors shown here come from a human donor in good health (CMV status not recorded). Some clones in this sample may be carry-over from other donors' samples. Both conserved end residues are part of each CDR3. A D gene is named only where the DNA matches it firmly. Rows may omit the clone size; those that give it use once, few, many or a size class.

>-|few|TRBV7-6|TRBJ1-5
TGTGCCAGCAGCTTAGAGCAAGGGCGGCAGCCCCAGCATTTT
CASSLEQGRQPQHF
>-|few|TRBV7-2|TRBJ1-5
TGTGCCAGCAGCATTAATAGCAATCAGCCCCAGCATTTT
CASSINSNQPQHF
>-|many|TRBV7-2|TRBJ2-5
TGTGCCAGCAGCACGACAGTGACTCAAGAGACCCAGTACTTC
CASSTTVTQETQYF
>-|many|TRBV7-2|TRBJ2-2
TGTGCCAGCAGCCAACGGACAGAGAACACCGGGGAGCTGTTTTTT
CASSQRTENTGELFF
>TRBD1|-|TRBV20-1|TRBJ2-7
TGCAGTGCTAGTCCTTATCAGGGGGCGTACGAGCAGTACTTC
CSASPYQGAYEQYF
>-|many|TRBV12-3/TRBV12-4|TRBJ1-1
TGTGCCAGCAGTTTCGCAGGGCACACTGAAGCTTTCTTT
CASSFAGHTEAFF
>-|few|TRBV6-2/TRBV6-3|TRBJ2-7
TGTGCCAGCAGTTCCCCCGCTTACGAGCAGTACTTC
CASSSPAYEQYF
>-|once|TRBV6-1|TRBJ1-6
TGTGCCAGCAGTGGGGGGGGGGTCAGGGATTCACCCCTCCACTTT
CASSGGGVRDSPLHF
>TRBD1|-|TRBV4-2|TRBJ1-2
TGTGCCAGCAGCCAAGAGGGACAGGGTGATGGCTACACCTTC
CASSQEGQGDGYTF
>-|many|TRBV19|TRBJ1-2
TGTGCCAGTAGTATCGTTCAGGGGCGTCGGGATGGCTACACCTTC
CASSIVQGRRDGYTF
>-|-|TRBV6-2/TRBV6-3|TRBJ2-1
TGTGCCAGCAGGGGCTTAGGGAGTGAGCAGTTCTTC
CASRGLGSEQFF
>TRBD2|-|TRBV7-3|TRBJ2-1
TGTGCCAGCAGCTGGACTAGCGGGGGAGTCGATGAGCAGTTCTTC
CASSWTSGGVDEQFF
>-|-|TRBV30|TRBJ1-3
TGTGCCTGGAGTGAAAGGGAGGCTGGAAACACCATATATTTT
CAWSEREAGNTIYF
>-|many|TRBV12-3/TRBV12-4|TRBJ1-3
TGTGCCAGCAGGTCTCTCTCTGGAAACACCATATATTTT
CASRSLSGNTIYF
>-|-|TRBV30|TRBJ1-1
TGTGCCTGGAGCGGTAGATTTAGCACTGAAGCTTTCTTT
CAWSGRFSTEAFF
>TRBD2|-|TRBV4-1|TRBJ2-1
TGCGCCAGCAGCCCTACCGGACTAGCGGGGGGCCTTTCCTACAATGAGCAGTTCTTC
CASSPTGLAGGLSYNEQFF
>-|few|TRBV29-1|TRBJ1-1
TGCAGCGTTGGAGGGTTGAACACTGAAGCTTTCTTT
CSVGGLNTEAFF
>TRBD1|few|TRBV7-3|TRBJ1-5
TGTGCCAGCAGCTCGGACAGGGGGCACTCGAATCAGCCCCAGCATTTT
CASSSDRGHSNQPQHF
>-|many|TRBV12-5|TRBJ1-1
TGTGCTAGTGGTATCGCCAGAGACATGAACACTGAAGCTTTCTTT
CASGIARDMNTEAFF
>-|-|TRBV7-6|TRBJ2-3
TGTGCCCGCAGCTTAGTCGTCCGCCCTAGCACAGATACGCAGTATTTT
CARSLVVRPSTDTQYF
>-|-|TRBV29-1|TRBJ2-7
TGCAGCGCCCAGGGTAGGAACGAGCAGTACTTC
CSAQGRNEQYF
>-|many|TRBV7-8|TRBJ2-7
TGTGCCAGCAGCTTAACGGAGGGGGGACACGAGCAGTACTTC
CASSLTEGGHEQYF
>-|few|TRBV5-1|TRBJ2-7
TGCGCCAGCAGCTTAATAGGGATCTACGAGCAGTACTTC
CASSLIGIYEQYF